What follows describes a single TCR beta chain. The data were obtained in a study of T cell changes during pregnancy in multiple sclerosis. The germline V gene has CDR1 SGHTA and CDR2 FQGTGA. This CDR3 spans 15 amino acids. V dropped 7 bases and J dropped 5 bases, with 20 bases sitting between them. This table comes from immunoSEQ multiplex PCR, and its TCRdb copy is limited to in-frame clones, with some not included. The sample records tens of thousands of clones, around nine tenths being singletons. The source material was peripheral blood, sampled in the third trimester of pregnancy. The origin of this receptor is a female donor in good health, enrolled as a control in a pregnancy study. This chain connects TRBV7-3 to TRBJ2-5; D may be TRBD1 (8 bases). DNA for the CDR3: TGTGCCAGCAACCATTCCACAGGGGGGGGTGAGACCCAGTACTTC. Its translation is CASNHSTGGGETQYF.